This T cell receptor (beta chain) was sequenced during a study of blood T cell repertoires in COVID-19. Overall study context: Some COVID-19 samples were acute and others convalescent; all came from the United States, Italy and Spain. Sources were T cells, B-cell-depleted T cells, or PBMCs; the material itself was cDNA or gDNA.

As processed by the authors: Estimation of nucleated cell counts was performed using reference gene primer amplification. The protocol was immunoSEQ multiplex PCR, while the TCRdb copy is restricted to in-frame clones and leaves out a portion. V and J calls and clone size are given by that table; D and trimming were obtained from the DNA. The sample consists of around 300,000 clones, roughly nine tenths of them appearing once. Resolution of symptoms, clearance, or two negative PCRs was present in recovered Cohort 3 donors. CDR3 length: 14 amino acids. Germline V gene data show CDR1 as KGHDR and CDR2 as SFDVKD. Trimming removed 3 bases from V and 1 base from J, with 8 bases in between.

The origin of this receptor is a woman younger than 35 who had recovered from COVID-19. This rearrangement joins TRBV24-1 to TRBJ1-2; perhaps TRBD1 as D (6 bases). Sequencing was performed on PBMCs or T cells enriched from blood (not recorded which). The CDR3 sequence is CATSDDRINYGYTF. DNA of the CDR3: TGTGCCACCAGTGATGACAGGATTAACTATGGCTACACCTTC.